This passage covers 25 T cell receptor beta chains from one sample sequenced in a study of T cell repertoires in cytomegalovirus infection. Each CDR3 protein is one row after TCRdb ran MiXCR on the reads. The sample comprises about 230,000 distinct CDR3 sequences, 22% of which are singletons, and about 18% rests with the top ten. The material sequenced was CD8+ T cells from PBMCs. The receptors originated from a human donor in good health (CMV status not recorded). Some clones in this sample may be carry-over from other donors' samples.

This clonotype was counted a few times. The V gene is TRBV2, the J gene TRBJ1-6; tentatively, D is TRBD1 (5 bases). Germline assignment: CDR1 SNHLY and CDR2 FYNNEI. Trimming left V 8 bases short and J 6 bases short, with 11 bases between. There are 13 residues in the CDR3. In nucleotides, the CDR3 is TGTGCCAGCTTTCGGGGGGGTAATTCACCCCTCCACTTT. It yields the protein CASFRGGNSPLHF.

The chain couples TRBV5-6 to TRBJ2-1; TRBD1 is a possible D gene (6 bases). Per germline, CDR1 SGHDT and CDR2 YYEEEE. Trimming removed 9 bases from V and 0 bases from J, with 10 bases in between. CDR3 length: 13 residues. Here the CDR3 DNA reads TGTGCCACAGACAGGAGCTCCTACAATGAGCAGTTCTTC. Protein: CATDRSSYNEQFF.

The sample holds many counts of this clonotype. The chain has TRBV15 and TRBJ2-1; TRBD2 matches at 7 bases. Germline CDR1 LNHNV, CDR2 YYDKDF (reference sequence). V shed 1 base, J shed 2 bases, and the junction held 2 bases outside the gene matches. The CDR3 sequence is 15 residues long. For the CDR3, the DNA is TGTGCCACCAGCAGAGGTGGGGGGGCCTACAATGAGCAGTTCTTC. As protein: CATSRGGGAYNEQFF.

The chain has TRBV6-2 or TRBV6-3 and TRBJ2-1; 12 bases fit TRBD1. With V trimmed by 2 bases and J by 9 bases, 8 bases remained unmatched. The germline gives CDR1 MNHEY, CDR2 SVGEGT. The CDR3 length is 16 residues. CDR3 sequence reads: CASSYGTGGVMGEQFF. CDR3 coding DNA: TGTGCCAGCAGTTACGGGACAGGGGGCGTAATGGGTGAGCAGTTCTTC.

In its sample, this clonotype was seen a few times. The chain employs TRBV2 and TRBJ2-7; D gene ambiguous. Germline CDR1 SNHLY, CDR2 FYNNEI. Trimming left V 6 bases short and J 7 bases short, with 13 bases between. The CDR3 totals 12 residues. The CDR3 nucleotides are TGTGCCAGCAGCCGGGCCCCTTCGGAGCAGTACTTC. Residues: CASSRAPSEQYF.

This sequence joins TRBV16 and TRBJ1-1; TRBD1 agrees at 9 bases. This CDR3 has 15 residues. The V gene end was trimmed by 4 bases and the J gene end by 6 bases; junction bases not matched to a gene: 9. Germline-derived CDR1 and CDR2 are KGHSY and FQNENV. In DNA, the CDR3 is TGTGCCAGCAGCCCCCCGGGACAGGGTTCGGCTGAAGCTTTCTTT. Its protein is CASSPPGQGSAEAFF.

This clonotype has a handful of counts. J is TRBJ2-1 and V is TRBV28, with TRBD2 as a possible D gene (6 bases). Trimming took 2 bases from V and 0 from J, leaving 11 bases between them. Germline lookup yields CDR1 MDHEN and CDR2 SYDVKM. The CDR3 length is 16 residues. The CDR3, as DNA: TGTGCCAGCAGTTTAAGGTGGAGGGACTCCTACAATGAGCAGTTCTTC. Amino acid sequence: CASSLRWRDSYNEQFF.

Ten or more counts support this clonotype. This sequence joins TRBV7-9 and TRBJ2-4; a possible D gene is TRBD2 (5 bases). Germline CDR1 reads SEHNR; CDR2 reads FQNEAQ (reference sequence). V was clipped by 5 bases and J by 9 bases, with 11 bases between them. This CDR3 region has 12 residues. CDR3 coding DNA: TGTGCCAGCAGCCCACCGGCGGGCATTCAGTACTTC. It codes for CASSPPAGIQYF.

CDR3 DNA: TGTGCCAGCCTACCGGGACAGGGGAATGCAGCTTTCTTT. Translating gives CASLPGQGNAAFF. The rearrangement uses TRBV7-9 and TRBJ1-1; 10 nucleotides match TRBD1. Looked up from germline, CDR1 is SEHNR and CDR2 is FQNEAQ (reference sequence). V was clipped by 8 bases and J by 10 bases; unmatched bases: 10. The CDR3 has 13 residues.

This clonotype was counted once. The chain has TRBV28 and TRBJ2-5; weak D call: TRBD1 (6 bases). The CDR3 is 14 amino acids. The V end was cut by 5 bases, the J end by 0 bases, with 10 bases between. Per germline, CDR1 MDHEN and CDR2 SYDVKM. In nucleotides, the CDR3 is TGTGCCAGCAGTCACCGGGACAACCAAGAGACCCAGTACTTC. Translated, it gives CASSHRDNQETQYF.

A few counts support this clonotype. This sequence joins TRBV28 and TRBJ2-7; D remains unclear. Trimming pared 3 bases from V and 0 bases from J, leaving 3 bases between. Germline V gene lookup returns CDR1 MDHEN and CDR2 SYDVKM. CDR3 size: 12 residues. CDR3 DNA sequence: TGTGCCAGCAGTTTTAACTCCTACGAGCAGTACTTC. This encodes CASSFNSYEQYF.

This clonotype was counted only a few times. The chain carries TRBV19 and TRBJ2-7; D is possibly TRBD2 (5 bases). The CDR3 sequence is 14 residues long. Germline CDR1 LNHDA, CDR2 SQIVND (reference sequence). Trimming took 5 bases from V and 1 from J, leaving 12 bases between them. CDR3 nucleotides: TGTGCCAGTAGTCTCGGACTGTGGTCCTACGAGCAGTACTTC. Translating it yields CASSLGLWSYEQYF.

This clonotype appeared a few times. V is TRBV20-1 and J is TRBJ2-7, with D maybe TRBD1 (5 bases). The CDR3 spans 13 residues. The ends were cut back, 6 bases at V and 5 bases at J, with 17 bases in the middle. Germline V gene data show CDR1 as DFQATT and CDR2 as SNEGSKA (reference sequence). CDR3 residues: CSAPRRGLDEQYF. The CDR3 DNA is TGCAGTGCCCCCCGAAGGGGCTTGGACGAGCAGTACTTC.

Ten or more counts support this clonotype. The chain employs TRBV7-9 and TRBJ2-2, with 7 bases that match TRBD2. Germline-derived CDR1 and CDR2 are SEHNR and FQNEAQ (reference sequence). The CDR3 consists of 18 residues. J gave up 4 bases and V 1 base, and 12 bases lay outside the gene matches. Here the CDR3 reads CASSLGYGLAESTGELFF. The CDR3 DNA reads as TGTGCCAGCAGCTTAGGGTACGGGCTAGCGGAGAGCACCGGGGAGCTGTTTTTT. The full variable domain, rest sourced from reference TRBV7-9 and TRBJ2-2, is DTGVSQNPRHKITKRGQNVTFRCDPISEHNRLYWYRQTLGQGPEFLTYFQNEAQLEKSRLLSDRFSAERPKGSFSTLEIQRTEQGDSAMYLCASSLGYGLAESTGELFFGEGSRLTVL.

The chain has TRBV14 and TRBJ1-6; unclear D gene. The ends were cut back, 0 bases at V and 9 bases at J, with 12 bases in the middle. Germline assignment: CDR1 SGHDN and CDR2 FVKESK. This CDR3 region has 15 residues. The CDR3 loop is CASSQELPGFSPLHF. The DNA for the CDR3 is TGTGCCAGCAGCCAAGAACTCCCAGGATTTTCACCCCTCCACTTT. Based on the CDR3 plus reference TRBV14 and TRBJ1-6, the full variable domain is EAGVTQFPSHSVIEKGQTVTLRCDPISGHDNLYWYRRVMGKEIKFLLHFVKESKQDESGMPNNRFLAERTGGTYSTLKVQPAELEDSGVYFCASSQELPGFSPLHFGNGTRLTVT.

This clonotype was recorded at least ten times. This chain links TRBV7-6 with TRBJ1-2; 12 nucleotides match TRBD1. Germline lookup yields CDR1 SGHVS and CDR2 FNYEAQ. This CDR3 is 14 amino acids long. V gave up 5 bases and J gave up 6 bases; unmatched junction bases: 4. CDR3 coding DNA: TGTGCCAGCAGCCCAGGGACAGGGGGCAATGGCTACACCTTC. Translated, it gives CASSPGTGGNGYTF.

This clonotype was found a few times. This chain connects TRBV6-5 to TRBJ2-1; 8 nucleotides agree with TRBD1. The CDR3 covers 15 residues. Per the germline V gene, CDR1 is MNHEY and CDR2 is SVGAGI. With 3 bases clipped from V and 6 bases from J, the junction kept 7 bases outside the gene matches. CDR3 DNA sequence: TGTGCCAGCAGTTATCAGGGGGCAATGCTCAATGAGCAGTTCTTC. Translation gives CASSYQGAMLNEQFF.

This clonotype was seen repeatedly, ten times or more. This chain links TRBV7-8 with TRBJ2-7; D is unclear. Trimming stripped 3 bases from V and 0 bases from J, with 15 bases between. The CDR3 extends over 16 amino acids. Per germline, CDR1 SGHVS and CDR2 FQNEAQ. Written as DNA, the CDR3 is TGTGCCAGCAGCTTCGTCGAAGGGCAAAGCTCCTACGAGCAGTACTTC. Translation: CASSFVEGQSSYEQYF.

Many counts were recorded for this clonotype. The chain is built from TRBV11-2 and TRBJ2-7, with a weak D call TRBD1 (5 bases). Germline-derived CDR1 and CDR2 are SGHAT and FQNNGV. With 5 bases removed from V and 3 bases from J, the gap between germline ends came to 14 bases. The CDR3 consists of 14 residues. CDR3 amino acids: CASSQVGAVYEQYF. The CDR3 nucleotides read TGTGCCAGCAGCCAGGTAGGGGCCGTCTACGAGCAGTACTTC.

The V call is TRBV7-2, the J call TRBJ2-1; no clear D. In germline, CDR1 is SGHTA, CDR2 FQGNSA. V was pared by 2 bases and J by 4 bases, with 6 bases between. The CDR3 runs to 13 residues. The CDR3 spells CASSLQLYNEQFF. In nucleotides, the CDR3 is TGTGCCAGCAGCTTACAGCTTTACAATGAGCAGTTCTTC.

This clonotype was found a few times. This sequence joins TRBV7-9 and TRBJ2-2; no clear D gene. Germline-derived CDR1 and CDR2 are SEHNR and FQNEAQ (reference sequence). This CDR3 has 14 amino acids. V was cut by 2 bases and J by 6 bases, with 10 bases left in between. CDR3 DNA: TGTGCCAGCAGCTTACCTGGATCCCCCGGGGAGCTGTTTTTT. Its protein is CASSLPGSPGELFF. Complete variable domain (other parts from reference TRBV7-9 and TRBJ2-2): DTGVSQNPRHKITKRGQNVTFRCDPISEHNRLYWYRQTLGQGPEFLTYFQNEAQLEKSRLLSDRFSAERPKGSFSTLEIQRTEQGDSAMYLCASSLPGSPGELFFGEGSRLTVL.

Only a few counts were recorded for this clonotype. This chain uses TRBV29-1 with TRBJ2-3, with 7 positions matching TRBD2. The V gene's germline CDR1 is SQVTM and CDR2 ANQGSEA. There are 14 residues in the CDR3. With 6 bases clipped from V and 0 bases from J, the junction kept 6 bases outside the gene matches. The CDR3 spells CSVRGDSSTDTQYF. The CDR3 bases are TGCAGCGTACGGGGGGATTCTAGCACAGATACGCAGTATTTT.

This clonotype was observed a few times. In DNA, the CDR3 is TGTGCCAGCAGTTCAGCCGTCGGCAATCAGCCCCAGCATTTT. Protein: CASSSAVGNQPQHF. The rearrangement uses TRBV12-3 or TRBV12-4 and TRBJ1-5; no definite D call. The CDR3 is 14 amino acids. V dropped 4 bases and J dropped 2 bases, with 9 bases sitting between them.

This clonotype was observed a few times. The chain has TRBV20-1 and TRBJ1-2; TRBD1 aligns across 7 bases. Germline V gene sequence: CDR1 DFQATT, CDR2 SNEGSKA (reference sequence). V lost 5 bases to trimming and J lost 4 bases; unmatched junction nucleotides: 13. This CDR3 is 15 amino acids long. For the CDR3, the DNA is TGCAGTGCTCTGATAGGACTAAGGACAGGCTATGGCTACACCTTC. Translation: CSALIGLRTGYGYTF.

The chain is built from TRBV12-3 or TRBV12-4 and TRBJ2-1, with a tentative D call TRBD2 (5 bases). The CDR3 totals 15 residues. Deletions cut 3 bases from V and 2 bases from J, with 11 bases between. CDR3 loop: CASSFRAAPYNEQFF. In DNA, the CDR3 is TGTGCCAGCAGTTTTCGAGCGGCTCCCTACAATGAGCAGTTCTTC.